This note documents a single TCR beta chain sequence. The data were obtained in a study of OX40 agonist ivuxolimab in advanced cancers. Profiled with immunoSEQ multiplex PCR; TCRdb holds only in-frame clones, not every one. Among roughly 75,000 clones listed, around 87% were seen once. On cycle 4 day 1 and cycle 7 day 1, as well as at baseline, blood was sampled. The sample in question was CD4+ or CD8+ T cells sorted from blood, obtained in a trial of the OX40 agonist ivuxolimab. The sequence was obtained from an adult with an advanced solid tumor such as melanoma, head and neck, liver or kidney cancer.

This chain's CDR3 is CASSTRDRLATGELFF. Here the CDR3 DNA reads TGTGCCAGTAGTACTCGGGACAGGTTAGCCACCGGGGAGCTGTTTTTT. This sequence joins TRBV19 and TRBJ2-2; 8 bases line up with TRBD1. Trimming cost V 4 bases and J 4 bases; bases outside gene matches: 8. CDR3 length: 16 amino acids. From germline, CDR1 is LNHDA and CDR2 SQIVND (reference sequence).